What follows are 7 T cell receptor beta chains derived from one specimen sequenced in a study of blood T cell repertoires in COVID-19. Sequenced by immunoSEQ multiplex PCR; TCRdb stores in-frame clones only, minus some. In the table there are hundreds of thousands of clones, around 89% of which are singletons. The specimen was peripheral blood. The source is a woman aged 30 to 39 who had recovered from COVID-19.

The V gene is TRBV9, the J gene TRBJ2-6, with 8 bases lining up with TRBD1. CDR3 length equals 15 residues. Germline-derived CDR1 and CDR2 are SGDLS and YYNGEE. V shed 4 bases and J 4 bases; nucleotides not matched to a gene: 4. In nucleotides, the CDR3 is TGTGCCAGCAGCCTGACAGGGGTGGGGGCCAACGTCCTGACTTTC. Its translation is CASSLTGVGANVLTF.

The chain employs TRBV28 and TRBJ2-3; D might be TRBD1 (5 bases). CDR3 length equals 14 residues. From germline, CDR1 is MDHEN and CDR2 SYDVKM. Trimming took off 6 bases at V and 2 bases at J, with 12 bases between the two ends. This CDR3 reads CASRMPGFTDTQYF. CDR3 sequence (DNA): TGTGCCAGCAGAATGCCAGGGTTCACAGATACGCAGTATTTT.

This clone was recorded a few times. This chain connects TRBV3-1 (or the pseudogene TRBV3-2) to TRBJ1-6; TRBD1 matches at 7 bases. This CDR3 comprises 14 residues. Germline V lookup: CDR1 LGHDT, CDR2 YNNKEL (reference sequence). J lost 8 bases, V lost 5 bases, and 6 bases had no gene match. The DNA for the CDR3 is TGTGCCAGCAGCGACAGGGTTTTTGATTCACCCCTCCACTTT. Its translation is CASSDRVFDSPLHF.

This chain connects TRBV5-5 to TRBJ1-1; TRBD1 might be the D (5 bases). In germline, CDR1 is SGHKS, CDR2 YYEKEE (reference sequence). The ends were cut back, 4 bases at V and 8 bases at J, with 15 bases in the middle. CDR3 length equals 13 residues. The CDR3 DNA sequence: TGTGCCAGCAGCCTCTACGCTAGGACAGAAGCTTTCTTT. Protein: CASSLYARTEAFF.

The chain employs TRBV7-3 and TRBJ2-2, with D unresolved. The CDR3 covers 18 residues. The germline CDR1 and CDR2 sequences are SGHTA and FQGTGA. V was pared by 5 bases and J by 0 bases, with 19 bases between. CDR3 protein: CASSRNPPVPPNTGELFF. CDR3 coding DNA: TGTGCCAGCAGCCGAAACCCCCCGGTTCCCCCGAACACCGGGGAGCTGTTTTTT.

This clone has only a few counts. The rearrangement links TRBV7-9 to TRBJ1-5, with 10 bases lining up with TRBD1. Germline V gives CDR1 SEHNR, CDR2 FQNEAQ (reference sequence). Trimming removed 5 bases from V and 2 bases from J; junction bases left unmatched: 3. This CDR3 has 15 amino acids. The CDR3 nucleotides read TGTGCCAGCAGCATCGGGACAGGGGGCAATCAGCCCCAGCATTTT. Its protein product is CASSIGTGGNQPQHF.

This clone came up once. This chain joins TRBV7-3 and TRBJ1-2, with D maybe TRBD1 (5 bases). Germline lookup yields CDR1 SGHTA and CDR2 FQGTGA. This CDR3 contains 12 residues. The CDR3 coding sequence is TGTTCATCTCGGGGGTCGAACTATGGCTACACCTTC. Its translation is CSSRGSNYGYTF.